This entry describes one T cell receptor (beta chain). The antigen is unknown. Assay used: immunoSEQ multiplex PCR; TCRdb lists only in-frame clones, some missing. The sample gives roughly 150,000 clones, 80% to 95% of which show up once; about 1.6% is in the top ten. This entry is derived from a study of T cell responses to AZD1222 COVID-19 vaccine. General study points: Regions 160-218 and 743-854 held dominance among vaccine-associated CD4 TCRs, which spanned spike. Among the donors, most were white British and more were female, and clonal diversity was possibly underestimated. Among AZD1222 vaccinees, only five or six were seropositive at baseline. Increases in Spike-specific TCR breadth and depth were seen after two AZD1222 doses.

The clonotype was recovered from an adult in good health. Sequencing was performed on peripheral blood, taken on day 0 of AZD1222 vaccination.

CDR3: CASSQEVGQPQHF. In DNA form, the CDR3 reads TGTGCCAGCAGCCAAGAGGTCGGTCAGCCCCAGCATTTT. The chain carries TRBV3-1 (or the pseudogene TRBV3-2) and TRBJ1-5; D ambiguous. Germline V CDR1 and CDR2: LGHDT, YNNKEL (reference sequence). V lost 0 bases, J lost 6 bases, and 6 bases lay in between. The CDR3 is made up of 13 amino acids.